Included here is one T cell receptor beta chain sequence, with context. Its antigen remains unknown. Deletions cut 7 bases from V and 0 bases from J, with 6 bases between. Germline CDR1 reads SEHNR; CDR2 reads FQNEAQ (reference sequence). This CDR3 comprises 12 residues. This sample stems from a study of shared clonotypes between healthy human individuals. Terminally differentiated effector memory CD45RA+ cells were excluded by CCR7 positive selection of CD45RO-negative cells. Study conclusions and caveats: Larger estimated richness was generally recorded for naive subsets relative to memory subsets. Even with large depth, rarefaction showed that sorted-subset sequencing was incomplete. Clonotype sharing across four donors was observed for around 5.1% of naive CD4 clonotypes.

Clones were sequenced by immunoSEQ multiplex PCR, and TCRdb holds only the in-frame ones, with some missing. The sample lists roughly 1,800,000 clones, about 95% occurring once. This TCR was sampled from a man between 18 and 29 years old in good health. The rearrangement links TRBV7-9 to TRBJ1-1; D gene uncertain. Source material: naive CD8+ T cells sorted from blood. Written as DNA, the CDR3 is TGTGCCAGCATCGATATGAACACTGAAGCTTTCTTT. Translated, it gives CASIDMNTEAFF.